This T cell receptor (beta chain) was retrieved from a study of blood T cells in healthy people across ages. Points from the study as a whole: Aged donors had fewer naive CD4+ cells and lower diversity than long-lived donors. Getting older went along with TCR beta diversity per million T cells dropping roughly linearly.

Germline loops: CDR1 SEHNR, CDR2 FQNEAQ (reference sequence). V was clipped by 5 bases and J by 10 bases, with 17 bases between them. The CDR3 is 13 residues long. Peripheral blood, approximately 10 milliliters per donor, was collected. Primed by a sample-barcoded 5' primer and a J-beta primer mix, a second PCR proceeded for about 7 to 11 cycles. Via MiXCR, TCRdb re-called the 5' RACE reads, giving one row per CDR3 protein. The data show 1.5 million to 2 million distinct CDR3 sequences, with roughly 30% seen just once and roughly 8.2% held by the top ten. In its sample, this clonotype was seen a few times. The antigen remains undetermined.

The rearrangement joins TRBV7-9 to TRBJ1-2, with unresolved D. The TCR originated in a woman aged 25-40 years in good health. Sequenced: blood. The CDR3 loop reads CASSPTGLRDYTF. CDR3 in DNA: TGTGCCAGCAGCCCGACGGGCCTCCGCGACTACACCTTC.